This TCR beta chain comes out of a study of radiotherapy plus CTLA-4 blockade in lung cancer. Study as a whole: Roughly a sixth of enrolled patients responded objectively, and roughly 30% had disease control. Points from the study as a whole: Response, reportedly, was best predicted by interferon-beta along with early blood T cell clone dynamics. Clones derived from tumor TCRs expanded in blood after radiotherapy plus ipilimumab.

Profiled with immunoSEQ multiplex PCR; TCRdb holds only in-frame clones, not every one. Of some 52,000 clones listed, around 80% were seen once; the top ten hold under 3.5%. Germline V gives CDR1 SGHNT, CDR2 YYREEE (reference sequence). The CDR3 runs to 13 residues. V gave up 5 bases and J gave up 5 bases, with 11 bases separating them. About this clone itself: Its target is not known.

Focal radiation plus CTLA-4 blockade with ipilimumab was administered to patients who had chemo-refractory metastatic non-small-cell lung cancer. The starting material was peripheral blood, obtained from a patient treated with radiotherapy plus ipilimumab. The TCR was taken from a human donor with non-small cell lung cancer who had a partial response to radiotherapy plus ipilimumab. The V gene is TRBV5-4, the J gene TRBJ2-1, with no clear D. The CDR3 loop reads CASRPMGDNEQFF. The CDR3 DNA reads TGTGCCAGCAGGCCCATGGGCGACAATGAGCAGTTCTTC.